The T cell receptor (beta chain) under discussion was sequenced for a study of cytotoxic CD8 clonotypes in ibrutinib-treated CLL. Study-wide results and caveats: Baseline-level clonality went beyond age-matched healthy donors and moved in step with circulating CD8+ T-cell counts.

Comment on this clone: No antigen is known for it.

The CDR3 has 16 residues. Germline V gives CDR1 SNHLY, CDR2 FYNNEI. V lost 1 base, J lost 4 bases, and 14 bases lay in between. The intended depth for sequencing was 1 in 200,000 to 1 in 1 million T cells. Clones were read by immunoSEQ multiplex PCR, and TCRdb kept only the in-frame ones, dropping some. The table has tens of thousands of clones, approximately 71% seen once. The chain carries TRBV2 and TRBJ2-1; D may correspond to TRBD1 or TRBD2 (5 bases each). This specimen was PBMCs, taken at disease progression, from a patient treated with ibrutinib. The receptor's source is a human donor with chronic lymphocytic leukemia. The CDR3, as DNA: TGTGCCAGCAGTGAAGGGGACGGAGCCGCGTACAATGAGCAGTTCTTC. This gives the protein CASSEGDGAAYNEQFF.